This TCR beta chain was sequenced in a study of blood T cell repertoires in COVID-19. Clones were sequenced by immunoSEQ multiplex PCR, and TCRdb holds only the in-frame ones, with some missing. The table has around 72,000 clones, 88% seen once. This CDR3 is built from 16 residues. The V gene's germline CDR1 is MNHNY and CDR2 SVGAGI (reference sequence). V dropped 6 bases and J dropped 5; count of bases not matched to a gene: 14. The TCR sequence derives from a woman aged 70 to 79 with acute or convalescent COVID-19. The sample taken for sequencing was peripheral blood. The rearrangement uses TRBV6-6 and TRBJ2-7, with TRBD1 matching 9 bases. Here the CDR3 reads CASSQSPGQGFHEQYF. The CDR3 coding sequence is TGTGCCAGCAGCCAATCCCCGGGACAGGGCTTTCACGAGCAGTACTTC.